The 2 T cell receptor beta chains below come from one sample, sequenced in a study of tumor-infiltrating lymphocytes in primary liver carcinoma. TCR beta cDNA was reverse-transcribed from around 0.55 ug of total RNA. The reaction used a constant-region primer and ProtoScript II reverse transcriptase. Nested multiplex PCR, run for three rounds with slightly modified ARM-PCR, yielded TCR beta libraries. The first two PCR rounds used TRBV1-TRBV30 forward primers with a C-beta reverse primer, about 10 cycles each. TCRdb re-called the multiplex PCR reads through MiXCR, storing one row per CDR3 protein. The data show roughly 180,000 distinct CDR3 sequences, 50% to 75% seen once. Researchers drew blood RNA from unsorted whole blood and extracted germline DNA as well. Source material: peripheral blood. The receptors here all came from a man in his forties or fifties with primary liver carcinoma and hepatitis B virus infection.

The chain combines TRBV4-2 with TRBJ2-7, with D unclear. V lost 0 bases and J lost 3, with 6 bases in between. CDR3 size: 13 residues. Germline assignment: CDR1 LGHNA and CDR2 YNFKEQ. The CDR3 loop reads CASSQDLDYEQYF. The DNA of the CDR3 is TGTGCCAGCAGCCAAGATCTCGACTACGAGCAGTACTTC.

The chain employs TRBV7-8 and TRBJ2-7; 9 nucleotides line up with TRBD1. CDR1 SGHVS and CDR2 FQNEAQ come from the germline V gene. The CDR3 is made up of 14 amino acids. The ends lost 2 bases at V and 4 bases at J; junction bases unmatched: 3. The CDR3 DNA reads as TGTGCCAGCAGCTTATTACAGGGGGCGTACGAGCAGTACTTC. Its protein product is CASSLLQGAYEQYF. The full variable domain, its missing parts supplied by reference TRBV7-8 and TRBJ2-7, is GAGVSQSPRYKVAKRGQDVALRCDPISGHVSLFWYQQALGQGPEFLTYFQNEAQLDKSGLPSDRFFAERPEGSVSTLKIQRTQQEDSAVYLCASSLLQGAYEQYFGPGTRLTVT.